This TCR beta chain stems from a study of low-dose radiotherapy and immunotherapy resistance in tumors. About the study: A dose of 0.5 Gy per fraction was delivered to Cohort 1 every 2 weeks, for a total of 6.5 Gy. The patients were given nivolumab 240 mg every two weeks and ipilimumab 1 mg/kg every six weeks, through an intravenous route.

Primers used for first-strand cDNA, a TRAV- and TRBV-specific set, covered both alpha and beta chains. Amplification of TCRs used a constant-region primer and V-primer adapter for around 19 PCR cycles. TCRdb reprocessed the reads with MiXCR, giving one entry per CDR3 protein. The data show about 9,800 distinct CDR3 sequences, about 41% seen once. The CDR3 loop spans 18 amino acids. V lost 4 bases and J lost 0; bases outside the gene matches: 9. Germline values: CDR1 MNHEY, CDR2 SMNVEV (reference sequence). This clonotype was seen a handful of times. Every donor's regimen consisted of nivolumab, ipilimumab, aspirin, low-dose cyclophosphamide and low-dose radiotherapy. Patients with advanced, tumor-infiltrating lymphocyte-negative solid tumors were eligible.

V gene TRBV27 combines with J gene TRBJ1-4; TRBD1 aligns across 9 bases. The origin of this receptor is a human donor with advanced metastatic prostate, ovarian, gallbladder or colorectal cancer (not recorded which). This table probably holds off-target reads from a library built for another chain. The CDR3 nucleotides read TGTGCCAGCAGTTCGACGCCGGGACAGGGATCAACTAATGAAAAACTGTTTTTT. It yields the protein CASSSTPGQGSTNEKLFF. The variable domain in full, with the rest retrieved from reference TRBV27 and TRBJ1-4, is EAQVTQNPRYLITVTGKKLTVTCSQNMNHEYMSWYRQDPGLGLRQIYYSMNVEVTDKGDVPEGYKVSRKEKRNFPLILESPSPNQTSLYFCASSSTPGQGSTNEKLFFGSGTQLSVL.